The present TCR beta chain was sequenced within a study of CXCR3-negative and CXCR3-positive naive CD8 T cells. Study-level background: Overall TRB read output was approximately 150 million, and each library contained about 1.5 +/- 0.3 million reads. Study-wide results and limits: In both naive subsets diversity was comparably high, whereas memory CD8+ cells showed much lower diversity. For naive cells, CXCR3-negative and CXCR3-positive subsets had similar TRBV-TRBJ usage; for memory cells, usage differed.

The sorting of each CD8+ T cell subset was done in triplicate, at about 300,000 cells each. With UMI labels, 5' RACE was used to prepare the TRB cDNA libraries. Reprocessing the 5' RACE reads, TCRdb reports a single entry for every CDR3 protein and omits DNA. The listing records tens of thousands of distinct CDR3 sequences. CDR3 length: 17 residues. Note on this clonotype: Its antigen remains unknown.

The sequence was collected from a human donor in good health. Some clones in this sample may be carry-over from other donors' samples. This chain links TRBV12-3 or TRBV12-4 with TRBJ2-5; TCRdb calls TRBD2, which cannot be checked without DNA. Sequencing was done on a sample of naive CXCR3- CD8+ T cells from blood. Subset reported: CD45RO-CCR7+CD27+CD95- naive CD8+ T cells lacking CXCR3 (TNR3-). CDR3 sequence reads: CASSPLAGESIAETQYF.